This T cell receptor (beta chain) was observed in a study of blood T cells in healthy people across ages. General observations from the study: Long-lived donors carried more naive CD4+ cells and greater diversity than aged donors.

CDR1 is MNHNS and CDR2 is SASEGT in the germline V gene. This CDR3 spans 15 amino acids. Deletions cut 8 bases from V and 1 base from J, with 15 bases between. Per sample, extraction of total RNA gave at least 6 micrograms in every case. In regard to this clonotype: Antigen unknown.

Alongside a J-beta primer mix, a sample-barcoded 5' primer served in a second PCR lasting about 6 to 11 cycles. Template switching added a 12-random-nucleotide identifier to every cDNA molecule. Sequencing recovered at least 3 million CDR3-containing paired-end reads from each sample. TCRdb re-analysed the 5' RACE reads in MiXCR, keeping a single row per CDR3 protein. The sample lists hundreds of thousands of distinct CDR3 sequences, about 50% occurring once. Sequencing input: blood. This TCR came from a woman of 80 years or more in good health. This rearrangement joins TRBV6-1 to TRBJ2-1; maybe TRBD2 (5 bases). This CDR3 reads CASGLAGVSYNEQFF. The CDR3 DNA sequence: TGTGCCAGCGGCCTAGCCGGGGTTTCCTACAATGAGCAGTTCTTC.